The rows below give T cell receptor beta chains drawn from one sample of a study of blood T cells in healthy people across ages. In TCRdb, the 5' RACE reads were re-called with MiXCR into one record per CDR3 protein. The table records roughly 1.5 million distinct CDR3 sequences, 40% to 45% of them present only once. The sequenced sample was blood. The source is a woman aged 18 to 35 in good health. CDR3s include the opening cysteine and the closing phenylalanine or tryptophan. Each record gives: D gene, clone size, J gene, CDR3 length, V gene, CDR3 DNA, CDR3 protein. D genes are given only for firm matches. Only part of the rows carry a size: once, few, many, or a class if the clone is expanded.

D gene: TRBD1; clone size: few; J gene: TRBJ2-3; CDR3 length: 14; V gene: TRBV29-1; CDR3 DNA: TGCAGCGTAGCAGGGGGCACGAGCACAGATACGCAGTATTTT; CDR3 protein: CSVAGGTSTDTQYF
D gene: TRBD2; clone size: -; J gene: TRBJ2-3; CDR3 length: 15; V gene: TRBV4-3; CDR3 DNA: TGCGCCAGCAGCCAAGGGACTAGCGGCATGGATACGCAGTATTTT; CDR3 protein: CASSQGTSGMDTQYF
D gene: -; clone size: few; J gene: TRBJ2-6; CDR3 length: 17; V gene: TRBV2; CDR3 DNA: TGTGCCAGCAGTCCTGAAAGGAGTTACTCTGGGGCCAACGTCCTGACTTTC; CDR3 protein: CASSPERSYSGANVLTF
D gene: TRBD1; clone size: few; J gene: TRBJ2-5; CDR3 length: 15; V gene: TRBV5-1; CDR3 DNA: TGCGCCAGCAGCTTGTTTGACAGGGTCGACAATGAGCAGTACTTC; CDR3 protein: CASSLFDRVDNEQYF
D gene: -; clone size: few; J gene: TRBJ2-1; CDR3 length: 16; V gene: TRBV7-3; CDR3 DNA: TGTGCCAGCAGCTTAGTTGTTACGCCGTCCTACAATGAGCAGTTCTTC; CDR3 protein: CASSLVVTPSYNEQFF
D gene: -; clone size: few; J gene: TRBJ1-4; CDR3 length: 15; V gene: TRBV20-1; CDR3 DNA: TGCAGTGCTAGTACCGAAAGCGGGGGGAATGAAAAACTGTTTTTT; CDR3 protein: CSASTESGGNEKLFF
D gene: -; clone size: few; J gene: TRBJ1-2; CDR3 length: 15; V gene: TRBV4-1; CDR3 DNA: TGCGCCAGCAGCCAAGATAGTCGAGGAGGCTATGGCTACACCTTC; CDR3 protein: CASSQDSRGGYGYTF
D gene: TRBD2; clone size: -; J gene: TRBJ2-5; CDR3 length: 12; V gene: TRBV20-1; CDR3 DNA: TGCAGTCCCGGACTAGCGGGCCCTCGGCAGTACTTC; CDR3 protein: CSPGLAGPRQYF
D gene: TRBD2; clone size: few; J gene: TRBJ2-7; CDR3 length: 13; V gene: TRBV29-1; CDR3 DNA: TGCAGCGTTCAACCGGGAGGCAGCTACGAGCAGTACTTC; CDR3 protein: CSVQPGGSYEQYF
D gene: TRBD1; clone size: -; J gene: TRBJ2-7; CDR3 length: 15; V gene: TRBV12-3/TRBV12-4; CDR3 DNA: TGTGCCAGCAGCCGACCGACAGGGAGAGTCTACGAGCAGTACTTC; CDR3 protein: CASSRPTGRVYEQYF
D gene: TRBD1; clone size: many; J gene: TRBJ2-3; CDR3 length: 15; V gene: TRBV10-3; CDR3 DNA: TGTGCCATCAGCCGCCGGGACAGTCTCACAGATACGCAGTATTTT; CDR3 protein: CAISRRDSLTDTQYF
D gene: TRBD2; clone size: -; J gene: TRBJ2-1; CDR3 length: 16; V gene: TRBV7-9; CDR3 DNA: TGTGCCAGCAGTACGCTAGCGGGACAACGCTACAATGAGCAGTTCTTC; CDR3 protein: CASSTLAGQRYNEQFF
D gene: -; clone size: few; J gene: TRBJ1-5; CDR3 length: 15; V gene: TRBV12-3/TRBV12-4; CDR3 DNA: TGTGCCAGCAGTTTTTCCCCTGAAATCAATCAGCCCCAGCATTTT; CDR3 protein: CASSFSPEINQPQHF
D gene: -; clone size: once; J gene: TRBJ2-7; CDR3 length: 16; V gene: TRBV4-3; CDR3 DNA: TGCGCCAGCAGCCAAGAATTCGCTAGCCCTACCTACGAGCAGTACTTC; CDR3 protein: CASSQEFASPTYEQYF
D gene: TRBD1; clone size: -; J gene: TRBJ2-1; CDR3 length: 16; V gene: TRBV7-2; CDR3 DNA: TGTGCCAGCAGCTTAGGTGGGACAGGGGTCGACAATGAGCAGTTCTTC; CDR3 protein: CASSLGGTGVDNEQFF
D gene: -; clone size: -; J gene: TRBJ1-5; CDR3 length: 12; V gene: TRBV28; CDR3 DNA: TGTGCCGCAGCCGGTAGCAATCAGCCCCAGCATTTT; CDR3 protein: CAAAGSNQPQHF
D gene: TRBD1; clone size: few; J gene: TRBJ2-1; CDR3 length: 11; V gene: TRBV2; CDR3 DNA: TGTGCCAGCACCCGGGACAGGGTTCTGTTCTTC; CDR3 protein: CASTRDRVLFF
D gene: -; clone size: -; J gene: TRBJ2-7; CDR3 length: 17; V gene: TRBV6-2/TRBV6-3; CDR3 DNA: TGTGCCAGCAGTTACTCGAAATTGGGGGGCTCCTACAATGAGCAGTACTTC; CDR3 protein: CASSYSKLGGSYNEQYF
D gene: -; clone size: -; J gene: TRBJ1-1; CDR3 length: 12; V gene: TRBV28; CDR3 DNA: TGTGCCAGCAAAGTGGGTCGCACTGAAGCTTTCTTT; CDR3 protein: CASKVGRTEAFF
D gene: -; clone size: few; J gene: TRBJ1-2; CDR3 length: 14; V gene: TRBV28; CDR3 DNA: TGTGCCAGCAGTGCTACTTTTGGGTCTCGTGGCTACACCTTC; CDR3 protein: CASSATFGSRGYTF
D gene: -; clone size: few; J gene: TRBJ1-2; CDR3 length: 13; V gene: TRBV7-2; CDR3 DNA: TGTGCCAGCAGATCAGGCCTTGACTATGGCTACACCTTC; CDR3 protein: CASRSGLDYGYTF
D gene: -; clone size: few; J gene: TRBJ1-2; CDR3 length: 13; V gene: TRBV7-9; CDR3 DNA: TGTGCCAACGGGCAGGACTTGGGGTATGGCTACACCTTC; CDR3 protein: CANGQDLGYGYTF
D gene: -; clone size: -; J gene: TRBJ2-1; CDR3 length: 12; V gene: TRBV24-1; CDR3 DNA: TGTGCCACCAGTGATATTCCGGGGGAGCAGTTCTTC; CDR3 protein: CATSDIPGEQFF
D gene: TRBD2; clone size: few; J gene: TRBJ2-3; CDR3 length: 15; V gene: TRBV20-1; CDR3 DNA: TGCAGTGCTAACCCGGCTAGCGGGCTGGGGGATACGCAGTATTTT; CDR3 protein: CSANPASGLGDTQYF
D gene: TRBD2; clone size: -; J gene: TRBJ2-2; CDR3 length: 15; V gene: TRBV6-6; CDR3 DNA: TGTGCCAGCAGTGGGGGGGGACTAGTCACCGGGGAGCTGTTTTTT; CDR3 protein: CASSGGGLVTGELFF
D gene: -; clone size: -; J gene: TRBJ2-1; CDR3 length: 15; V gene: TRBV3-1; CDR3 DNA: TGTGCCAGCAGCATTGGCTTCGCGGACTCCTACGAGCAGTTCTTC; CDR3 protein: CASSIGFADSYEQFF
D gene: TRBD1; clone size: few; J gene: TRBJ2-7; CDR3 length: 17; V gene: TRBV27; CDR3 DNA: TGTGCCAGCAGTTCCCTCAACCCGACAGGGGTCACCTACGAGCAGTACTTC; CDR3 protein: CASSSLNPTGVTYEQYF
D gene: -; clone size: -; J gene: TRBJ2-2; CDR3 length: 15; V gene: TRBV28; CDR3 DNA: TGTGCCAGCAGTTCCCCCGGACTCATAACCGGGGAGCTGTTTTTT; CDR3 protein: CASSSPGLITGELFF
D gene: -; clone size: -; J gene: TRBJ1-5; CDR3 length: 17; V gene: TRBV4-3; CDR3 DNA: TGCGCCAGCAGCCAAGATATGGCCGTCTGGGGCAATCAGCCCCAGCATTTT; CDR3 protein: CASSQDMAVWGNQPQHF
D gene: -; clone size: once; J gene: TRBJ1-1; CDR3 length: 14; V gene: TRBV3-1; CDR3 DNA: TGTGCCAGCACCCCCAGGGGTGGGAACACTGAAACTTTCTTT; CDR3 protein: CASTPRGGNTETFF
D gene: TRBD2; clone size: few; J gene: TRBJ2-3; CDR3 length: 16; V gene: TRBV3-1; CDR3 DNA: TGTGCCAGCAGCCAGAACTCCGGGGGGTTCACAGATACGCAGTATTTT; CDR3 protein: CASSQNSGGFTDTQYF
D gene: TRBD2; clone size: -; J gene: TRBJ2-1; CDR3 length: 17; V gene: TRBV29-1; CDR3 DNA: TGCAGCGTCGCGGGACTAGCGGGAGGGCCCTCCTACAATGAGCAGTTCTTC; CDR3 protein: CSVAGLAGGPSYNEQFF
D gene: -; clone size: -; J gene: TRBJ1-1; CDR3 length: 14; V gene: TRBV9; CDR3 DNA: TGTGCCAGCAGCGTAGAGGGCAGCAACACTGAAGCTTTCTTT; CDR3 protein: CASSVEGSNTEAFF
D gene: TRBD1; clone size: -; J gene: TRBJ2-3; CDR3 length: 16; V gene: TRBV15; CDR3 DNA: TGTGCCACCAGCAGAGATAGAGGGACAGGGGCACATACGCAGTATTTT; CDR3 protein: CATSRDRGTGAHTQYF
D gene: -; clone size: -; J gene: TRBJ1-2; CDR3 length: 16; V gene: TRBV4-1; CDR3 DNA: TGCGCCAGCAGCCAACCCCGGACCGACAGGAGCTATGGCTACACCTTC; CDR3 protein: CASSQPRTDRSYGYTF
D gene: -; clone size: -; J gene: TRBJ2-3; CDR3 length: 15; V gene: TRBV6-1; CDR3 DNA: TGTGCCAGCCGGAGTATCAGGGTCCGGACAGATACGCAGTATTTT; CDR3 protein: CASRSIRVRTDTQYF
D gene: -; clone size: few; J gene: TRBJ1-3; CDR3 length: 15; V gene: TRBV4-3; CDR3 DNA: TGCGCCAGCAGCCCTGACCGTAGCTCTGGAAACACCATATATTTT; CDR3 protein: CASSPDRSSGNTIYF
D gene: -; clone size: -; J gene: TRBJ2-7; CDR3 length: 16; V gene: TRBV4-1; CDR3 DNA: TGCGCCAGCAGCCCTCTCGGGGGTAAATACGCCTACGAGCAGTACTTC; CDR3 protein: CASSPLGGKYAYEQYF
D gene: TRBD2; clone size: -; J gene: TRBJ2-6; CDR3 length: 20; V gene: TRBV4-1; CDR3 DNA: TGCGCCAGCAGCGCGTCGGAACTAGCGAACTTATTCTCTGGGGCCAACGTCCTGACTTTC; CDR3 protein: CASSASELANLFSGANVLTF
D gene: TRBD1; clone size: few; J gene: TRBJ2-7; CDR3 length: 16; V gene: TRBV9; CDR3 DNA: TGTGCCAGCAGCCCGAACGGACAGGGGACTACCTACGAGCAGTACTTC; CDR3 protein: CASSPNGQGTTYEQYF